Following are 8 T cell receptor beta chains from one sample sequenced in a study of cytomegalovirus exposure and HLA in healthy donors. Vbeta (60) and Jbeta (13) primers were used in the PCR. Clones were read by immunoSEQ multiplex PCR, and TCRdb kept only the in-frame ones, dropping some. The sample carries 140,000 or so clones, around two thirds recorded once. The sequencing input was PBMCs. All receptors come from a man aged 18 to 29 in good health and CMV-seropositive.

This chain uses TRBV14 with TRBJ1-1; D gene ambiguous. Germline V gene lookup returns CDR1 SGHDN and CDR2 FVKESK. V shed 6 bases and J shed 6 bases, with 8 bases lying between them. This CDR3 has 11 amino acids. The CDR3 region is CASRRLAEAFF. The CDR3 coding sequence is TGTGCCAGCAGGCGACTTGCTGAAGCTTTCTTT.

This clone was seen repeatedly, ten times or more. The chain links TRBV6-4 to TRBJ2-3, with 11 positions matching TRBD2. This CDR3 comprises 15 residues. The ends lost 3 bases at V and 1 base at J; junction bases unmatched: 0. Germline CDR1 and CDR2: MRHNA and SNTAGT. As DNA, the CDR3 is TGTGCCAGCAGTGAGACTAGCGGGGGCACAGATACGCAGTATTTT. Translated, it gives CASSETSGGTDTQYF.

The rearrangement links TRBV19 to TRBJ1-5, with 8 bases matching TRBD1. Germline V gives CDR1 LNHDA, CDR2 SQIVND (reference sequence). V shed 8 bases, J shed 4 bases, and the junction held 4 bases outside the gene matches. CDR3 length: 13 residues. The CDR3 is CASSDRANQPQHF. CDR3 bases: TGTGCCAGTTCGGACAGGGCTAATCAGCCCCAGCATTTT. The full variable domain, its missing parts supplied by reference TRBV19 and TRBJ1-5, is DGGITQSPKYLFRKEGQNVTLSCEQNLNHDAMYWYRQDPGQGLRLIYYSQIVNDFQKGDIAEGYSVSREKKESFPLTVTSAQKNPTAFYLCASSDRANQPQHFGDGTRLSIL.

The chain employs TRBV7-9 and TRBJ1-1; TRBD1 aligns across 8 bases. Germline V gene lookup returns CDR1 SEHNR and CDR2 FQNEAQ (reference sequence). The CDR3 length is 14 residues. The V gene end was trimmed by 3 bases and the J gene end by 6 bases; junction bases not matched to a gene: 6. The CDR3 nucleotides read TGTGCCAGCAGCTTTAGGACAGGGTACGCTGAAGCTTTCTTT. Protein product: CASSFRTGYAEAFF. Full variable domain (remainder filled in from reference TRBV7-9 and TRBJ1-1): DTGVSQNPRHKITKRGQNVTFRCDPISEHNRLYWYRQTLGQGPEFLTYFQNEAQLEKSRLLSDRFSAERPKGSFSTLEIQRTEQGDSAMYLCASSFRTGYAEAFFGQGTRLTVV.

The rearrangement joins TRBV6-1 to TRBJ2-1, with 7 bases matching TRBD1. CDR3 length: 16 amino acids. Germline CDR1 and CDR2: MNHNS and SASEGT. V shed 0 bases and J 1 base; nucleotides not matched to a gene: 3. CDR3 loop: CASSEAGTASYNEQFF. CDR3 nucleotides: TGTGCCAGCAGTGAAGCCGGGACAGCATCCTACAATGAGCAGTTCTTC.

Here the CDR3 reads CASSSSGTGTTDTQYF. As DNA, the CDR3 is TGTGCCAGCAGCTCTTCCGGGACAGGGACAACAGATACGCAGTATTTT. The genes are TRBV7-2 and TRBJ2-3; 9 nucleotides line up with TRBD1. Losses at the gene ends were 4 bases for V and 3 bases for J; bases not matched to a gene: 8. Germline V gives CDR1 SGHTA, CDR2 FQGNSA. The CDR3 runs 16 residues.

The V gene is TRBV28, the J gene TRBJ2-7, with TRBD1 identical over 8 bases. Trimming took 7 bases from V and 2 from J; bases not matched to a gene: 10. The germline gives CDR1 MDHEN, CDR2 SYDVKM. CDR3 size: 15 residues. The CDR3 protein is CASTSLGTGAYEQYF. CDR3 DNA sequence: TGTGCCAGCACCTCCCTGGGGACAGGCGCCTACGAGCAGTACTTC. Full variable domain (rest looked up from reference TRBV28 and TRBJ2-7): DVKVTQSSRYLVKRTGEKVFLECVQDMDHENMFWYRQDPGLGLRLIYFSYDVKMKEKGDIPEGYSVSREKKERFSLILESASTNQTSMYLCASTSLGTGAYEQYFGPGTRLTVT.

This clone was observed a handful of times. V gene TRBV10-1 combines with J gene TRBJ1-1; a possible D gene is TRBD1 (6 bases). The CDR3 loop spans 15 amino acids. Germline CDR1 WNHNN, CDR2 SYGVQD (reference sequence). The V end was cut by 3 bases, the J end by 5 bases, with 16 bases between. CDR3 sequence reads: CASSEGQGIGTEAFF. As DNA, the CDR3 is TGCGCCAGCAGTGAAGGCCAGGGGATTGGAACTGAAGCTTTCTTT.